The clone carrying this T cell receptor beta chain was recorded once. The data stem from a study of PD-L1 blockade in urothelial cancer. Regarding time point: pretreatment peripheral blood. Assay used: immunoSEQ multiplex PCR; TCRdb lists only in-frame clones, some missing. The sample yields about 76,000 clones, 90% seen once. Germline V CDR1 and CDR2: MDHEN, SYDVKM. Trimming took 6 bases from V and 4 from J; bases not matched to a gene: 9. The CDR3 covers 17 residues. Sequences were derived from PBMCs, sampled around atezolizumab (anti-PD-L1) treatment. The chain links TRBV28 to TRBJ2-5; 15 nucleotides agree with TRBD2. The TCR originated in a man in his 70s with urothelial cancer. The CDR3 DNA reads TGTGCCAGCAGCTTAGGCTTGGGACTAGCGGGAGGAGAGACCCAGTACTTC. Amino acid sequence: CASSLGLGLAGGETQYF.